These 14 T cell receptor beta chains share one sample of origin, sequenced in a study of OX40 agonist ivuxolimab in advanced cancers. The method was immunoSEQ multiplex PCR; TCRdb's version includes in-frame clones alone and lacks a portion of them. Of tens of thousands of clones in the sample, around nine tenths were seen once. Source: CD4+ or CD8+ T cells sorted from blood, taken in a trial of the OX40 agonist ivuxolimab. These receptors were taken from an adult with an advanced solid tumor such as melanoma, head and neck, liver or kidney cancer.

This clone was counted a few times. The rearrangement joins TRBV4-3 to TRBJ1-6, with D unresolved. Per the germline V gene, CDR1 is LGHNA and CDR2 is YSLEER. This CDR3 contains 14 residues. Trimming removed 3 bases from V and 5 bases from J, with 8 bases in between. This CDR3 is CASSQFKDNSPLHF. The CDR3, as DNA: TGCGCCAGCAGCCAGTTCAAAGATAATTCACCCCTCCACTTT.

This chain joins TRBV7-3 and TRBJ2-2; 9 bases map to TRBD2. V lost 3 bases, J lost 4 bases, and 15 bases stayed unmatched. This CDR3 contains 19 residues. CDR1 is SGHTA, CDR2 FQGTGA, per germline. The CDR3 region is CASSLWGGLAAGGTGELFF. The CDR3, as DNA: TGTGCCAGCAGCTTGTGGGGTGGCCTGGCAGCGGGAGGCACCGGGGAGCTGTTTTTT.

The chain combines TRBV27 with TRBJ2-5, with TRBD2 as a possible D gene (7 bases). Germline V gene lookup returns CDR1 MNHEY and CDR2 SMNVEV (reference sequence). With 0 bases removed from V and 5 bases from J, the gap between germline ends came to 13 bases. CDR3 size: 15 residues. CDR3 region: CASSLSRGGVETQYF. The CDR3 DNA sequence: TGTGCCAGCAGTTTATCAAGGGGGGGAGTGGAGACCCAGTACTTC.

This clone was observed a few times. This sequence joins TRBV19 and TRBJ1-5; D perhaps matches TRBD1 (5 bases). The CDR3 has 15 residues. Trimming shortened V by 2 bases and J by 0 bases, and 8 bases separated the two germline ends. Germline V gene lookup returns CDR1 LNHDA and CDR2 SQIVND (reference sequence). The CDR3 loop is CASSIMGVSNQPQHF. DNA for the CDR3: TGTGCCAGTAGTATAATGGGGGTTAGCAATCAGCCCCAGCATTTT.

The rearrangement joins TRBV12-5 to TRBJ2-5, with 15 positions matching TRBD2. CDR1 and CDR2 (germline): LGHNT, FRNRAP. This CDR3 region has 19 residues. Unmatched junction bases numbered 12, after V lost 3 bases and J lost 4 bases. The CDR3, as DNA: TGTGCTAGTGGTTTAAATAAGGATGGGACTAGCGGGGGGTCAGAGACCCAGTACTTC. Protein sequence: CASGLNKDGTSGGSETQYF.

This clone was counted once. This rearrangement joins TRBV30 to TRBJ2-3, with D perhaps matching TRBD2 (6 bases). Between the trimmed V and J ends, which lost 0 bases and 4 bases, there was a span of 11 bases. The CDR3 has 14 residues. CDR1 and CDR2 (germline): GTSNPN, SVGIG (reference sequence). The CDR3 sequence is CAWSVGGDADTQYF. CDR3 bases: TGTGCCTGGAGTGTAGGAGGGGACGCAGATACGCAGTATTTT.

The chain links TRBV27 to TRBJ2-3, with 8 bases lining up with TRBD2. The trim removed 3 bases at V and 1 base at J, leaving 6 bases unmatched. This CDR3 contains 16 residues. Germline CDR1 is MNHEY and CDR2 is SMNVEV (reference sequence). CDR3: CASSFNSGVGTDTQYF. CDR3 nucleotides: TGTGCCAGCAGTTTCAATAGCGGGGTGGGCACAGATACGCAGTATTTT.

The rearrangement uses TRBV6-1 and TRBJ2-3; no firm D call. The V and J ends lost 6 bases and 2 bases respectively, with 6 bases between them. The germline V gene encodes CDR1 MNHNS and CDR2 SASEGT. The CDR3 covers 12 residues. The CDR3 coding sequence is TGTGCCAGCAGCGCCATCACAGATACGCAGTATTTT. Its protein product is CASSAITDTQYF.

This clone appeared once. The CDR3 loop is CASSDRGAYGYTF. As DNA, the CDR3 is TGCGCCAGCAGTGATCGGGGGGCCTATGGCTACACCTTC. The chain recombines TRBV10-2 with TRBJ1-2; perhaps TRBD1 as D (6 bases). Deletions cut 3 bases from V and 4 bases from J, with 9 bases between. The length of the CDR3 is 13 residues. The germline V gene has CDR1 WSHSY and CDR2 SAAADI.

J is TRBJ2-7 and V is TRBV2, with no clear D. This CDR3 has 15 residues. V dropped 6 bases and J dropped 4 bases, with 19 bases sitting between them. From germline, CDR1 is SNHLY and CDR2 FYNNEI. Here the CDR3 DNA reads TGTGCCAGCAGAGATCCGGCCTCCACTATATACGAGCAGTACTTC. Translating it yields CASRDPASTIYEQYF.

The chain is built from TRBV5-1 and TRBJ1-4; 9 bases are a match to TRBD1. The CDR3 sequence is 15 residues long. V lost 4 bases, J lost 8 bases, and 9 bases stayed unmatched. The germline V gene has CDR1 SGHRS and CDR2 YFSETQ. CDR3 sequence: CASSLTGQGSEKLFF. In DNA, the CDR3 is TGCGCCAGCAGCCTAACGGGACAGGGAAGCGAAAAACTGTTTTTT.

V usage is TRBV6-5 and J usage is TRBJ1-2, with a possible D match to TRBD1 (6 bases). This CDR3 has 14 amino acids. Trimming cost V 4 bases and J 10 bases, with 19 bases left between them. Germline-derived CDR1 and CDR2 are MNHEY and SVGAGI. CDR3 loop: CASSSAGTYVAYTF. The CDR3 DNA reads TGTGCCAGCAGTTCGGCCGGGACATACGTCGCCTACACCTTC.

In DNA form, the CDR3 reads TGTGCCAGCAGCAGAGACGAGGGAGGTCATCGCTACACCTTC. The encoded protein is CASSRDEGGHRYTF. The V gene is TRBV6-5, the J gene TRBJ1-2; no clear D. This CDR3 comprises 14 residues. V shed 6 bases and J shed 9 bases, with 20 bases lying between them. Looked up from germline, CDR1 is MNHEY and CDR2 is SVGAGI.

Turning to this clone: One junction end disagrees with the germline gene, perhaps due to a read error. The chain is built from TRBV7-7 and TRBJ2-5; TRBD2 matches at 7 bases. This CDR3 is built from 14 residues. Germline CDR1 reads SSHAT; CDR2 reads FNYEAQ (reference sequence). CDR3 residues: CASSDRLAGETQYF. In nucleotides, the CDR3 is TGTGCTAGCAGCGATAGACTAGCAGGAGAGACCCAGTACTTC.